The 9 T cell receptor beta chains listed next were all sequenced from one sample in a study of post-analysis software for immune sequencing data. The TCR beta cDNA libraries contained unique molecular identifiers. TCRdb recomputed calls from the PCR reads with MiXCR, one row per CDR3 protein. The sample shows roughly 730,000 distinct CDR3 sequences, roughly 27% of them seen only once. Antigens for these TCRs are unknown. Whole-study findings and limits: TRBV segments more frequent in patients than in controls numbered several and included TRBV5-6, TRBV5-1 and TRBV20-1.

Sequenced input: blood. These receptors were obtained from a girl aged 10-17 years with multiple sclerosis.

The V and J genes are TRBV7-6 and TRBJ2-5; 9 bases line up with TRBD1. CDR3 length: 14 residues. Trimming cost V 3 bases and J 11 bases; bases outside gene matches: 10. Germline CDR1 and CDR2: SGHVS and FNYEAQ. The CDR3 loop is CASSLMGTGSEQYF. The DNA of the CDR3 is TGTGCCAGCAGCTTGATGGGGACAGGGAGTGAGCAGTACTTC.

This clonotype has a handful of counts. CDR3 in amino acids: CSATPQGQPQHF. DNA for the CDR3: TGCAGTGCTACACCGCAGGGGCAGCCCCAGCATTTT. This chain connects TRBV20-1 to TRBJ1-5, with D perhaps TRBD1 (6 bases). The CDR3 is 12 residues long. Trimming shortened V by 4 bases and J by 7 bases, and 11 bases separated the two germline ends. Germline V gene lookup returns CDR1 DFQATT and CDR2 SNEGSKA (reference sequence).

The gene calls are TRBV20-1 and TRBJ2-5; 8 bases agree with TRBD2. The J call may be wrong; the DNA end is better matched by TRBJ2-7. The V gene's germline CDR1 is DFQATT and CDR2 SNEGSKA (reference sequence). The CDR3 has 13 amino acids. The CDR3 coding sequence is TGCAGTGCGAGAAGTAGCGGGGCCTACGAGCAGTACTTC. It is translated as CSARSSGAYEQYF.

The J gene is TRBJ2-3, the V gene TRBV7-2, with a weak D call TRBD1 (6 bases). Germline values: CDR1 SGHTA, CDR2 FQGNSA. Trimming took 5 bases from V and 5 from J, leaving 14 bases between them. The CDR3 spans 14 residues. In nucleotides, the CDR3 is TGTGCCAGCAGCCGTTACAGGGCCGGAGATACGCAGTATTTT. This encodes CASSRYRAGDTQYF.

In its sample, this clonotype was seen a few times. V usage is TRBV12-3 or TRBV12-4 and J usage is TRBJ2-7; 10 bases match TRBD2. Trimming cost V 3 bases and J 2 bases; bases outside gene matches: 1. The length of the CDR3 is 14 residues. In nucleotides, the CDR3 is TGTGCCAGCAGTTTTGGACTAGCGGCCTACGAGCAGTACTTC. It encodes CASSFGLAAYEQYF.

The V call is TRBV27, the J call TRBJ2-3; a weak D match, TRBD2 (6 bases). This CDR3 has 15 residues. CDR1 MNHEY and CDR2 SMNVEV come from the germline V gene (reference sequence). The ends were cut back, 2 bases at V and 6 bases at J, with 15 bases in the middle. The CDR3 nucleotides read TGTGCCAGCAGTTTAAACTCGGGGAGGTCGGATACGCAGTATTTT. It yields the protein CASSLNSGRSDTQYF.

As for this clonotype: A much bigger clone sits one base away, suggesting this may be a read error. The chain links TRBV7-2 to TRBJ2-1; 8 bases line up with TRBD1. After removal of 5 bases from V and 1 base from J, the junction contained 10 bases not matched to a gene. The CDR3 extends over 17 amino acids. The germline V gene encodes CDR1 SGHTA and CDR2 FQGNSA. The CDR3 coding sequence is TGTGCCAGCAGCCCGTGGACAGGGCTGCGGTCCTACAATGAGCAGTTCTTC. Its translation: CASSPWTGLRSYNEQFF.

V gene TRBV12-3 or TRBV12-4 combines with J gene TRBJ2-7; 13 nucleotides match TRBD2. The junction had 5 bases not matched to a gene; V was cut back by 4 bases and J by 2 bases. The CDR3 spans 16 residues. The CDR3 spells CASSSPGLAGPYEQYF. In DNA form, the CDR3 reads TGTGCCAGCAGTTCCCCGGGACTAGCGGGGCCCTACGAGCAGTACTTC.

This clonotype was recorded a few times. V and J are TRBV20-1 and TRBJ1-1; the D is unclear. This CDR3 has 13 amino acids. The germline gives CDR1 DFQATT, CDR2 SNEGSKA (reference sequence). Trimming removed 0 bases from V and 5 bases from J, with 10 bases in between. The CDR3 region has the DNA TGCAGTGCTAGAGATCCCCTCCCTACTGAAGCTTTCTTT. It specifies CSARDPLPTEAFF.